The 12 T cell receptor beta chains below were found in one sample sequenced in a study of T cells in Graves' hyperthyroidism and ophthalmopathy (dated by TCRdb to between 2018 and 2020). Library preparation used multiplex PCR. Sequencer: Illumina HiSeq 2000. The TCR beta CDR3 regions were amplified from RNA transcripts. A first-round RT-PCR of the TCR CDR3 used the HTBI primer set with the Qiagen OneStep RT-PCR kit. The public reads were reanalyzed by TCRdb: fastp trimming at Q25, MiXCR alignment, in-frame beta chains only. Records with the same CDR3 protein are collapsed into one entry carrying the most frequent genes and DNA. The sample table shows around 500,000 distinct CDR3 sequences, and about an eighth are seen once. The ten largest clones take up 17% of the sample. The sample consisted of blood. These receptors all stem from a woman aged 18-35 years with Graves' hyperthyroidism.

Points on this clonotype: This may stem from a read error, because a much larger clone lies one nucleotide away. This rearrangement joins TRBV7-2 to TRBJ2-1, with TRBD2 matching 14 bases. CDR1 and CDR2 (germline): SGHTA, FQGNSA. The CDR3 covers 15 residues. Losses at the gene ends were 5 bases for V and 16 bases for J; bases not matched to a gene: 13. The CDR3 region has the DNA TGTGCCAGCAGCCCCGGGACTAGCGGGAGAGTGGGGCACTTCTTC. This codes for CASSPGTSGRVGHFF.

This clonotype was detected many times. CDR3 amino acids: CAWSVGAGAFF. The CDR3 DNA reads TGTGCCTGGAGTGTAGGCGCGGGGGCTTTCTTT. The chain links TRBV30 to TRBJ1-1; the D is unclear. Between the trimmed V and J ends, which lost 0 bases and 11 bases, there was a span of 10 bases. Germline assignment: CDR1 GTSNPN and CDR2 SVGIG (reference sequence). The CDR3 has 11 amino acids.

This clonotype was recorded many times. The V gene is TRBV6-2 or TRBV6-3, the J gene TRBJ2-4; 8 nucleotides align to TRBD2. V trimming: 2 bases; J trimming: 8 bases; junction bases outside the gene matches: 5. From germline, CDR1 is MNHEY and CDR2 SVGEGT. The CDR3 sequence is 14 residues long. The DNA for the CDR3 is TGTGCCAGCAGTTACATTCCGGGAGGGGACATTCAGTACTTC. It is translated as CASSYIPGGDIQYF.

The table lists this clonotype with many counts. The chain couples TRBV27 to TRBJ1-5, with a tentative D call TRBD1 (5 bases). V was pared by 5 bases and J by 4 bases, with 18 bases between. This CDR3 is built from 16 residues. Germline loops: CDR1 MNHEY, CDR2 SMNVEV (reference sequence). In DNA form, the CDR3 reads TGTGCCAGCAGTCCAAGGAAGGGGAAGGGAAATCAGCCCCAGCATTTT. The encoded protein is CASSPRKGKGNQPQHF.

In this sample, this clonotype turned up many times. This chain uses TRBV7-8 with TRBJ1-1, with D hard to call. This CDR3 has 14 amino acids. V gave up 3 bases and J gave up 1 base, with 9 bases separating them. CDR1 and CDR2 from the germline V gene are SGHVS and FQNEAQ. The CDR3 DNA is TGTGCCAGCAGCTTGGAACGGACGAACACTGAAGCTTTCTTT. Encoded protein: CASSLERTNTEAFF.

The J gene is TRBJ2-3, the V gene TRBV4-1, with D hard to call. The CDR3 loop spans 16 amino acids. V was shortened by 0 bases and J by 6 bases, with 16 bases between the two germline ends. Germline CDR1 MGHRA, CDR2 YSYEKL. The CDR3 DNA reads TGCGCCAGCAGCCAAGAACCGGGCCCCAGCCCCGATACGCAGTATTTT. This translates into CASSQEPGPSPDTQYF.

The V and J genes are TRBV25-1 and TRBJ2-3; 11 nucleotides line up with TRBD1. The CDR3 is made up of 15 amino acids. Germline CDR1 and CDR2: MGHDK and SYGVNS. V lost 5 bases, J lost 6 bases, and 7 bases stayed unmatched. CDR3 sequence: CASSTRDRGSDTQYF. CDR3 coding DNA: TGTGCCAGCAGTACCCGGGACAGGGGGTCCGATACGCAGTATTTT.

The gene calls are TRBV12-3 or TRBV12-4 and TRBJ2-7; tentative D call: TRBD2 (6 bases). This CDR3 region has 15 residues. The germline V and J ends were trimmed by 7 bases and 4 bases, with 20 bases remaining between them. CDR3 nucleotides: TGTGCCAGCACCCTCGGGACTGGCCATGAATACGAGCAGTACTTC. This codes for CASTLGTGHEYEQYF.

This clonotype was picked up many times. V and J are TRBV6-5 and TRBJ1-3; the D is unclear. The germline CDR1 and CDR2 sequences are MNHEY and SVGAGI. This CDR3 spans 17 amino acids. The ends were cut back, 0 bases at V and 3 bases at J, with 15 bases in the middle. Written as DNA, the CDR3 is TGTGCCAGCAGTTACTCGAGGTTGACGACGGGTGGAAACACCATATATTTT. Its protein is CASSYSRLTTGGNTIYF.

This clonotype was observed a few times. The V call is TRBV4-1, the J call TRBJ2-1, with 12 positions matching TRBD2. The germline gives CDR1 MGHRA, CDR2 YSYEKL. This CDR3 comprises 18 residues. V shed 2 bases, J shed 7 bases, and the junction held 12 bases outside the gene matches. The CDR3 loop is CASSQRRASGRGSNEQFF. CDR3 sequence (DNA): TGCGCCAGCAGCCAAAGGAGGGCTAGCGGGAGGGGGTCTAATGAGCAGTTCTTC.

This clonotype was observed at least ten times. This rearrangement joins TRBV27 to TRBJ1-6; 7 bases match TRBD1. Germline V CDR1 and CDR2: MNHEY, SMNVEV (reference sequence). V shed 1 base and J 9 bases; nucleotides not matched to a gene: 6. CDR3 length: 15 residues. The CDR3 bases are TGTGCCAGCAGTTTATTTCCAGGGGGTAGTTCACCCCTCCACTTT. It yields the protein CASSLFPGGSSPLHF.

The chain couples TRBV14 to TRBJ1-1; D is unresolved. Trimming shortened V by 0 bases and J by 0 bases, and 5 bases separated the two germline ends. Germline-derived CDR1 and CDR2 are SGHDN and FVKESK. The CDR3 runs 14 residues. The CDR3 DNA follows: TGTGCCAGCAGCCAAGATGCATTGAACACTGAAGCTTTCTTT. Translated, it gives CASSQDALNTEAFF.